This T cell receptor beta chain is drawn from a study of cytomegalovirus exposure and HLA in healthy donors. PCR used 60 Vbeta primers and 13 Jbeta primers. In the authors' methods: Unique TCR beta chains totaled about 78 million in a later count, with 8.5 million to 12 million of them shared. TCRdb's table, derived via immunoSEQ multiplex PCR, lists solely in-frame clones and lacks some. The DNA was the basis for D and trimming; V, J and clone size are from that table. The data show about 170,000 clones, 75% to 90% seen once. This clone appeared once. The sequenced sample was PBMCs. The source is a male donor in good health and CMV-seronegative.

The CDR3 DNA reads as TGCGCCAGCAGCCAACAAACAGGAAACACTGAAGCTTTCTTT. Encoded protein: CASSQQTGNTEAFF. V usage is TRBV5-1 and J usage is TRBJ1-1, with a possible D match to TRBD1 (5 bases). Trimming left V 4 bases short and J 2 bases short, with 12 bases between. Per germline, CDR1 SGHRS and CDR2 YFSETQ. This CDR3 has 14 amino acids.